This TCR beta chain emerged from a study of cytotoxic CD8 clonotypes in ibrutinib-treated CLL. At the level of the study: The cohort had around 10 relapsed/refractory and around 14 treatment-naive patients, 17 IGHV unmutated. Samples showed on average about 280,000 productive templates and over 80,000 productive rearrangements.

This CDR3 has 17 amino acids. Unmatched junction bases numbered 7, after V lost 4 bases and J lost 2 bases. The germline V gene has CDR1 SGHTA and CDR2 FQGNSA. General study points: Progressing and sustained-remission patients had different sampling times.

In regard to this clone: Its matching antigen is unknown.

Libraries were prepared by immunoSEQ multiplex PCR; TCRdb keeps only in-frame clonotypes and omits some of them. The sample holds about 200,000 clones, approximately 79% seen once. The clonotype was recovered from a human donor with chronic lymphocytic leukemia. The rearrangement uses TRBV7-2 and TRBJ2-3, with 12 nucleotides matching TRBD2. The sample was PBMCs, taken after 12 months of ibrutinib treatment. Here the CDR3 reads CASSSNGLAGYTDTQYF. The DNA of the CDR3 is TGTGCCAGCAGCTCGAACGGACTAGCGGGGTACACAGATACGCAGTATTTT.